These T cell receptor beta chains were read from a single sample in a study of CD8 T cells in ankylosing spondylitis. TCRdb re-called the 5' RACE reads through MiXCR, storing one row per CDR3 protein. This sample has more than 400,000 distinct CDR3 sequences, with 5.3% found just once. The sequenced sample consisted of blood, either unsorted or a sorted T cell fraction (not recorded which). These receptors originate from a male donor with ankylosing spondylitis. Each CDR3 is given with its conserved first and last residue. The order of the fields is CDR3 protein, CDR3 DNA, J gene, clone size, V gene, D gene. D genes are given only for firm matches. Expanded clones are given a class, and other clones once, few, many or no size at all.

CDR3: CASSLEVSPPTDTQYF; DNA: TGTGCCAGCAGCTTAGAGGTGTCTCCCCCGACAGATACGCAGTATTTT; J: TRBJ2-3; size: many; V: TRBV7-2; D: -
CDR3: CSARDPGPRGANVLTF; DNA: TGCAGTGCTAGAGATCCAGGGCCGCGGGGGGCCAACGTCCTGACTTTC; J: TRBJ2-6; size: -; V: TRBV20-1; D: -
CDR3: CASSLVRGLFQETQYF; DNA: TGTGCCAGCAGCTTAGTCAGGGGGCTATTTCAAGAGACCCAGTACTTC; J: TRBJ2-5; size: -; V: TRBV7-9; D: TRBD1
CDR3: CASSLAAGGYGYTF; DNA: TGCGCCAGCAGCTTGGCCGCCGGAGGCTATGGCTACACCTTC; J: TRBJ1-2; size: many; V: TRBV5-1; D: -
CDR3: CASSQGVSNTEAFF; DNA: TGCGCCAGCAGCCAGGGGGTGAGCAACACTGAAGCTTTCTTT; J: TRBJ1-1; size: many; V: TRBV5-1; D: TRBD1
CDR3: CASSRGVYGANVLTF; DNA: TGTGCCAGTAGTAGAGGGGTTTACGGGGCCAACGTCCTGACTTTC; J: TRBJ2-6; size: many; V: TRBV19; D: -
CDR3: CASSYHGGAKNIQYF; DNA: TGTGCCAGCAGTTATCATGGGGGGGCCAAAAACATTCAGTACTTC; J: TRBJ2-4; size: many; V: TRBV6-5; D: -
CDR3: CASSLMSGGAGEQFF; DNA: TGCGCCAGCAGCTTGATGTCGGGGGGAGCGGGTGAGCAGTTCTTC; J: TRBJ2-1; size: many; V: TRBV5-1; D: TRBD2
CDR3: CASSLGVTAYNEKLFF; DNA: TGTGCCAGCAGCTTGGGAGTGACTGCTTATAATGAAAAACTGTTTTTT; J: TRBJ1-4; size: many; V: TRBV5-5; D: -
CDR3: CASSSGQGATGELFF; DNA: TGTGCCAGCAGTTCGGGACAGGGGGCCACCGGGGAGCTGTTTTTT; J: TRBJ2-2; size: many; V: TRBV6-5; D: TRBD1
CDR3: CSASNARGFQQYF; DNA: TGCAGTGCTAGCAACGCGCGAGGATTTCAGCAGTACTTC; J: TRBJ2-7; size: many; V: TRBV20-1; D: -
CDR3: CASSPRDFSYNEQFF; DNA: TGTGCCAGCAGCCCCCGGGACTTTTCCTACAATGAGCAGTTCTTC; J: TRBJ2-1; size: -; V: TRBV3-1; D: -
CDR3: CIWGLAGDSYEQYF; DNA: TGCATCTGGGGCCTAGCGGGGGACTCCTACGAGCAGTACTTC; J: TRBJ2-7; size: -; V: TRBV20-1; D: TRBD2
CDR3: CASSLVDRDTDTQYF; DNA: TGCGCCAGCAGCTTGGTGGACAGGGACACAGATACGCAGTATTTT; J: TRBJ2-3; size: many; V: TRBV5-1; D: TRBD1
CDR3: CASSLVGGSSHEQFF; DNA: TGTGCCAGCAGCTTAGTTGGCGGGAGTTCCCATGAGCAGTTCTTC; J: TRBJ2-1; size: many; V: TRBV11-2; D: TRBD2
CDR3: CASSSRRGAYEQYF; DNA: TGTGCCAGCAGCTCCCGGCGGGGGGCCTACGAGCAGTACTTC; J: TRBJ2-7; size: -; V: TRBV6-1; D: TRBD2
CDR3: CASSSGTSEKDTQYF; DNA: TGCGCCAGCAGCTCCGGGACTAGCGAGAAGGATACGCAGTATTTT; J: TRBJ2-3; size: many; V: TRBV5-1; D: TRBD2
CDR3: CASSLVDRGGELFF; DNA: TGCGCCAGCAGCTTGGTGGACAGGGGCGGGGAGCTGTTTTTT; J: TRBJ2-2; size: many; V: TRBV5-1; D: TRBD1
CDR3: CASSLIVGGSLKSYNSPLHF; DNA: TGTGCCAGCAGTTTAATAGTAGGGGGAAGTCTTAAGAGCTATAATTCACCCCTCCACTTT; J: TRBJ1-6; size: many; V: TRBV28; D: -
CDR3: CASSLVWDPTVSGYTF; DNA: TGTGCCAGCAGTTTAGTTTGGGACCCAACAGTATCTGGCTACACCTTC; J: TRBJ1-2; size: many; V: TRBV12-3/TRBV12-4; D: -
CDR3: CASSLTQGSHYGYTF; DNA: TGCGCCAGCAGCCTCACTCAGGGTTCGCACTATGGCTACACCTTC; J: TRBJ1-2; size: many; V: TRBV4-3; D: -
CDR3: CASSSPGGSSVKSSYNEQFF; DNA: TGTGCCAGCAGCTCCCCCGGCGGGTCTAGCGTCAAGAGCTCCTACAATGAGCAGTTCTTC; J: TRBJ2-1; size: many; V: TRBV11-2; D: -
CDR3: CSVETAGGLYEQYF; DNA: TGCAGCGTTGAAACGGCAGGGGGCCTCTACGAGCAGTACTTC; J: TRBJ2-7; size: many; V: TRBV29-1; D: TRBD1
CDR3: CASSWWDTQYF; DNA: TGTGCCAGCAGCTGGTGGGATACGCAGTATTTT; J: TRBJ2-3; size: -; V: TRBV6-2/TRBV6-3; D: -
CDR3: CASSPRTMNTEAFF; DNA: TGTGCCAGCAGCCCCAGGACCATGAACACTGAAGCTTTCTTT; J: TRBJ1-1; size: many; V: TRBV5-5; D: -
CDR3: CATSQSGTTKETQYF; DNA: TGTGCCACCTCCCAGTCAGGGACCACAAAAGAGACCCAGTACTTC; J: TRBJ2-5; size: many; V: TRBV10-3; D: -
CDR3: CASSPRGRTDTQYF; DNA: TGTGCCAGCTCACCCCGGGGGCGGACAGATACGCAGTATTTT; J: TRBJ2-3; size: many; V: TRBV18; D: -
CDR3: CASSNGGHRRQPQHF; DNA: TGTGCCAGCAGCAACGGCGGGCACAGGAGACAGCCCCAGCATTTT; J: TRBJ1-5; size: many; V: TRBV7-9; D: -
CDR3: CASRSGGAGTEAFF; DNA: TGTGCCAGCAGATCCGGGGGGGCTGGCACTGAAGCTTTCTTT; J: TRBJ1-1; size: few; V: TRBV7-9; D: -
CDR3: CASSKTGRSGNTIYF; DNA: TGTGCCAGCAGTAAGACAGGGCGCTCTGGAAACACCATATATTTT; J: TRBJ1-3; size: few; V: TRBV28; D: TRBD1
CDR3: CASSYGTVNQPQHF; DNA: TGTGCCAGCAGTTACGGGACAGTCAATCAGCCCCAGCATTTT; J: TRBJ1-5; size: -; V: TRBV6-2/TRBV6-3; D: TRBD1
CDR3: CASSKGPYYGYTF; DNA: TGTGCCAGCAGCAAGGGACCTTACTATGGCTACACCTTC; J: TRBJ1-2; size: many; V: TRBV12-3/TRBV12-4; D: -
CDR3: CASSFRKPGTGNQPQHF; DNA: TGTGCCAGCAGCTTCCGCAAACCTGGGACGGGCAATCAGCCCCAGCATTTT; J: TRBJ1-5; size: many; V: TRBV11-2; D: -
CDR3: CASSRRSTSGGADTQYF; DNA: TGTGCCAGCAGCCGCCGGAGCACTAGCGGGGGGGCAGATACGCAGTATTTT; J: TRBJ2-3; size: few; V: TRBV4-2; D: TRBD2
CDR3: CATTGYDSGYTF; DNA: TGTGCCACTACAGGGTACGACAGTGGCTACACCTTC; J: TRBJ1-2; size: many; V: TRBV10-3; D: -
CDR3: CASSLITGLGGYNEQFF; DNA: TGTGCCAGCAGCCTGATAACTGGACTGGGGGGCTACAATGAGCAGTTCTTC; J: TRBJ2-1; size: few; V: TRBV11-2; D: -
CDR3: CASSLVGLGEKLFF; DNA: TGTGCCAGCAGTTTAGTAGGGCTTGGGGAAAAACTGTTTTTT; J: TRBJ1-4; size: many; V: TRBV28; D: -
CDR3: CATGGTPSNQPQHF; DNA: TGTGCGACCGGCGGGACACCTAGCAATCAGCCCCAGCATTTT; J: TRBJ1-5; size: many; V: TRBV10-3; D: -
CDR3: CSARKRATSGANVLTF; DNA: TGCAGTGCTCGGAAGAGGGCCACCTCTGGGGCCAACGTCCTGACTTTC; J: TRBJ2-6; size: many; V: TRBV20-1; D: -
CDR3: CASASNEGETQYF; DNA: TGTGCTAGCGCTAGCAACGAAGGGGAGACCCAGTACTTC; J: TRBJ2-5; size: many; V: TRBV7-7; D: -
CDR3: CASSSFKEPQHF; DNA: TGTGCCAGCAGCTCCTTTAAGGAGCCCCAGCATTTT; J: TRBJ1-5; size: many; V: TRBV7-8; D: -
CDR3: CASLPSGANVLTF; DNA: TGTGCCAGCCTGCCCTCTGGGGCCAACGTCCTGACTTTC; J: TRBJ2-6; size: -; V: TRBV7-9; D: -